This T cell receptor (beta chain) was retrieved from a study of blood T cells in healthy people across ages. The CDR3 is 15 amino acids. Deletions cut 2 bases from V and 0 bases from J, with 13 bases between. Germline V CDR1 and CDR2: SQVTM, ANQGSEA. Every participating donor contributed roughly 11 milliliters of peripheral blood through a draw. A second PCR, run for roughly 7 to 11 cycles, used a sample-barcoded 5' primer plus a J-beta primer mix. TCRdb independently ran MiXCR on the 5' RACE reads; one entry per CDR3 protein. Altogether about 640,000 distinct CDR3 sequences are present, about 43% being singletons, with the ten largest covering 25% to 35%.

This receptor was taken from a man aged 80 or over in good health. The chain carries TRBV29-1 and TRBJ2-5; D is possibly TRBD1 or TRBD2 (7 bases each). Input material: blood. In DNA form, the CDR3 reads TGCAGCGTTGAAACCAGGGGGGGGTACCAAGAGACCCAGTACTTC. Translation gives CSVETRGGYQETQYF. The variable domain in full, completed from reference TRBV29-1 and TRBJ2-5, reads SAVISQKPSRDICQRGTSLTIQCQVDSQVTMMFWYRQQPGQSLTLIATANQGSEATYESGFVIDKFPISRPNLTFSTLTVSNMSPEDSSIYLCSVETRGGYQETQYFGPGTRLLVL.